This entry describes one TCR beta chain. Its target is unknown. The data are from a study of siplizumab effects on memory and regulatory T cells. Study findings and constraints: No assignable naive or memory phenotype existed for roughly 80-95% of proliferating CD4+ or CD8+ clones. Naive T cells seemed more diverse than memory cells; they also seemed major alloresponse contributors.

The germline CDR1 and CDR2 sequences are MNHNS and SASEGT. This CDR3 contains 15 residues. J gave up 2 bases and V 0 bases, and 3 bases lay outside the gene matches. TCRdb's table, derived via immunoSEQ multiplex PCR, lists solely in-frame clones and lacks some. The sample carries about 100,000 clones, more than 90% recorded once. The V call is TRBV6-1, the J call TRBJ2-5, with 7 bases lining up with TRBD2. The specimen sequenced was CD4+ T cells sorted from blood. The TCR originated in a human donor in good health. DNA of the CDR3: TGTGCCAGCAGTGAAGCATCCGGGGGGCAAGAGACCCAGTACTTC. It translates to CASSEASGGQETQYF.